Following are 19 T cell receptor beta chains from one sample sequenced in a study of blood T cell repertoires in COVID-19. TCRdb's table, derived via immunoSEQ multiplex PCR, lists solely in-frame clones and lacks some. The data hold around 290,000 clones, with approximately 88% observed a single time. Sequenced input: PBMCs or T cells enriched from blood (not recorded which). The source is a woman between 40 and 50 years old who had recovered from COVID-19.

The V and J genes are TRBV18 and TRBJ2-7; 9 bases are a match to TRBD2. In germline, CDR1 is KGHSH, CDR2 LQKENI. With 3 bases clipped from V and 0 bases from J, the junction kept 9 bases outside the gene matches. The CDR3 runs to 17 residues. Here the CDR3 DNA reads TGTGCCAGCTCACCTAGCGGGGGCCCGAAGGACTCCTACGAGCAGTACTTC. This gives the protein CASSPSGGPKDSYEQYF. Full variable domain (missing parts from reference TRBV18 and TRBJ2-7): NAGVMQNPRHLVRRRGQEARLRCSPMKGHSHVYWYRQLPEEGLKFMVYLQKENIIDESGMPKERFSAEFPKEGPSILRIQQVVRGDSAAYFCASSPSGGPKDSYEQYFGPGTRLTVT.

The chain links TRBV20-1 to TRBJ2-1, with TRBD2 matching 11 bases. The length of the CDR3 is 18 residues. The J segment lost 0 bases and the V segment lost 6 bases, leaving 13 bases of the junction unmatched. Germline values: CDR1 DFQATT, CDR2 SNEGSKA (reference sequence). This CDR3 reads CSASGGSGRGSSYNEQFF. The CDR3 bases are TGCAGTGCCAGTGGCGGTAGCGGGAGGGGCAGCTCCTACAATGAGCAGTTCTTC.

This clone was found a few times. The CDR3 sequence is CASSSHISNVEKLFF. The CDR3 DNA sequence: TGTGCCAGCAGCTCGCACATATCCAACGTTGAAAAACTGTTTTTT. V usage is TRBV5-8 and J usage is TRBJ1-4; D gene unclear. The CDR3 length is 15 residues. The V end was cut by 3 bases, the J end by 7 bases, with 16 bases between. Germline V gene sequence: CDR1 SGHTS, CDR2 YDEGEE.

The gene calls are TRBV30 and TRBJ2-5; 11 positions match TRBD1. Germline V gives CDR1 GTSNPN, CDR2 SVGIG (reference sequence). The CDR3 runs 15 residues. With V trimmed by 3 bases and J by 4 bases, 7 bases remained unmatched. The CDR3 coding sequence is TGTGCCTGGAGCTCGGGACAGGGGGTGGGAGAGACCCAGTACTTC. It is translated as CAWSSGQGVGETQYF.

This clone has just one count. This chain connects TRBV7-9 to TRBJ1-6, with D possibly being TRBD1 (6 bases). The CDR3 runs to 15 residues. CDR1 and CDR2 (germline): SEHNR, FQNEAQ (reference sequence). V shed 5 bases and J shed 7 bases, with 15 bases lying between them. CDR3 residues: CASSGHRAGNSPLHF. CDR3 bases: TGTGCCAGCAGCGGGCACAGGGCTGGGAATTCACCCCTCCACTTT.

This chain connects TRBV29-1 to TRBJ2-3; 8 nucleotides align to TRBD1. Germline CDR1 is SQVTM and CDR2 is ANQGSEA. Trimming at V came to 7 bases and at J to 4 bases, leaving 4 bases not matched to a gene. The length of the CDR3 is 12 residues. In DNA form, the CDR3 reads TGCAGCGCCGGGACAGGAGCAGATACGCAGTATTTT. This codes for CSAGTGADTQYF.

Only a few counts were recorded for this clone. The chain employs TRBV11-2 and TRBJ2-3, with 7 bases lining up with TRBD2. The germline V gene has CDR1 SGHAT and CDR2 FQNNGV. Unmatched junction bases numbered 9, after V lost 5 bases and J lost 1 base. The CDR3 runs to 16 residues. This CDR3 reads CASSDPGGSGTDTQYF. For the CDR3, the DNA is TGTGCCAGCAGCGACCCGGGCGGGAGCGGCACAGATACGCAGTATTTT.

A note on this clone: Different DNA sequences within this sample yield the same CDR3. The CDR3 is CASSPQGRGTEAFF. CDR3 bases: TGTGCCAGCTCACCACAGGGGCGGGGGACTGAAGCTTTCTTT. The rearrangement uses TRBV18 and TRBJ1-1, with D perhaps TRBD1 (5 bases). Germline CDR1 is KGHSH and CDR2 is LQKENI. Trimming removed 1 base at V and 5 bases at J, with 11 bases between. CDR3 length equals 14 residues.

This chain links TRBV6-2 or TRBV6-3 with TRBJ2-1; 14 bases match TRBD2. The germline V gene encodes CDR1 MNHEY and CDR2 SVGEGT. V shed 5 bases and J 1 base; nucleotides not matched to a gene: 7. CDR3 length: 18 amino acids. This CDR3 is CASSHRLAGGASYNEQFF. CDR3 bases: TGTGCCAGCAGTCACCGACTAGCGGGAGGGGCGTCCTACAATGAGCAGTTCTTC.

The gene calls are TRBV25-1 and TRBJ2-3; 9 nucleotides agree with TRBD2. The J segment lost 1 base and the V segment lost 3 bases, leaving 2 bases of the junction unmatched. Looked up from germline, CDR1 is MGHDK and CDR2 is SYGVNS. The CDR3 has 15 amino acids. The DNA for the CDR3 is TGTGCCAGCAGTGATCAGCGGGAGGGCACAGATACGCAGTATTTT. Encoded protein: CASSDQREGTDTQYF.

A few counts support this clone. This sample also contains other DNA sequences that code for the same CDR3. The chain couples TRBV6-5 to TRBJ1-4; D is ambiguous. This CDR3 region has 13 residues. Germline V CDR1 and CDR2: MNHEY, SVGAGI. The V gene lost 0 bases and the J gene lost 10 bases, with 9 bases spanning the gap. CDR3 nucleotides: TGTGCCAGCAGTTACTCATCAGGAGGAAAACTGTTTTTT. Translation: CASSYSSGGKLFF.

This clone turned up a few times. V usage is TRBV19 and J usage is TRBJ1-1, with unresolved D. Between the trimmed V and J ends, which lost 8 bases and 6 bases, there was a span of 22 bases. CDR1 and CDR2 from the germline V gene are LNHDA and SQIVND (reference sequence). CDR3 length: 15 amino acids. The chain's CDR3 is CASGTIVGGRSEAFF. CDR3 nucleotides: TGTGCCAGTGGTACTATAGTAGGAGGTAGATCTGAAGCTTTCTTT.

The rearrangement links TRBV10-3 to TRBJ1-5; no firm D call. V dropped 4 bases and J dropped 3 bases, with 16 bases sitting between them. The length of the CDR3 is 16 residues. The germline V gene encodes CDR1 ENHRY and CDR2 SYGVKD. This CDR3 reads CAISAQLPTFNQPQHF. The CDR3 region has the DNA TGTGCCATCAGTGCACAGTTACCAACTTTCAATCAGCCCCAGCATTTT.

Here the CDR3 reads CASSEGGQVVDEQFF. The CDR3 coding sequence is TGTGCCAGCAGTGAGGGGGGGCAGGTTGTAGATGAGCAGTTCTTC. The rearrangement links TRBV2 to TRBJ2-1; TRBD2 might be the D (7 bases). The V gene's germline CDR1 is SNHLY and CDR2 FYNNEI. This CDR3 contains 15 residues. V was shortened by 3 bases and J by 8 bases, with 17 bases between the two germline ends.

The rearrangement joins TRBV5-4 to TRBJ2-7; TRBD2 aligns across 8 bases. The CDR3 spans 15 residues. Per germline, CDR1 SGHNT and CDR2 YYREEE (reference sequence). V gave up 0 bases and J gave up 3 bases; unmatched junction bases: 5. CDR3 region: CASSLASGSYYEQYF. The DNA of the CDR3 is TGTGCCAGCAGCTTGGCTAGCGGGTCTTACTACGAGCAGTACTTC.

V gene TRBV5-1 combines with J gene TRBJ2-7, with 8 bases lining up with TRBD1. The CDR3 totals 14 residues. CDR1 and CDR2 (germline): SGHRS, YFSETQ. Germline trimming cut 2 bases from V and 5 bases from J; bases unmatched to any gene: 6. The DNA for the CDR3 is TGCGCCAGCAGCTTAGGGGACAGGTACAACGAGCAGTACTTC. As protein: CASSLGDRYNEQYF.

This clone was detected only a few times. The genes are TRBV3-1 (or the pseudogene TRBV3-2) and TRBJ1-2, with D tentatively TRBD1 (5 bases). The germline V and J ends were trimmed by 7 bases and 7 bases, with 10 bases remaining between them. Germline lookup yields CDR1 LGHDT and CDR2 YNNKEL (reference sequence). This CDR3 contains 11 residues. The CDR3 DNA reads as TGTGCCAGCAAGGGGCTTGGTGGCTACACCTTC. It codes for CASKGLGGYTF.

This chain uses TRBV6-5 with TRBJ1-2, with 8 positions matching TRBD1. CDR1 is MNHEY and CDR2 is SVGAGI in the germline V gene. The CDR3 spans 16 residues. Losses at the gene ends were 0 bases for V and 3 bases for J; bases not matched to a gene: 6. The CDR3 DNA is TGTGCCAGCAGTTACTCTTCGACAGGGGTGGACTATGGCTACACCTTC. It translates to CASSYSSTGVDYGYTF.

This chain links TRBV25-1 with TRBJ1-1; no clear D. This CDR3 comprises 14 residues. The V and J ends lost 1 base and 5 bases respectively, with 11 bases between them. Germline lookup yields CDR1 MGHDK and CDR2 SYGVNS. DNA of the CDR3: TGTGCCAGCAGTGAATCCGGGTTGTTAACTGAAGCTTTCTTT. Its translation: CASSESGLLTEAFF.